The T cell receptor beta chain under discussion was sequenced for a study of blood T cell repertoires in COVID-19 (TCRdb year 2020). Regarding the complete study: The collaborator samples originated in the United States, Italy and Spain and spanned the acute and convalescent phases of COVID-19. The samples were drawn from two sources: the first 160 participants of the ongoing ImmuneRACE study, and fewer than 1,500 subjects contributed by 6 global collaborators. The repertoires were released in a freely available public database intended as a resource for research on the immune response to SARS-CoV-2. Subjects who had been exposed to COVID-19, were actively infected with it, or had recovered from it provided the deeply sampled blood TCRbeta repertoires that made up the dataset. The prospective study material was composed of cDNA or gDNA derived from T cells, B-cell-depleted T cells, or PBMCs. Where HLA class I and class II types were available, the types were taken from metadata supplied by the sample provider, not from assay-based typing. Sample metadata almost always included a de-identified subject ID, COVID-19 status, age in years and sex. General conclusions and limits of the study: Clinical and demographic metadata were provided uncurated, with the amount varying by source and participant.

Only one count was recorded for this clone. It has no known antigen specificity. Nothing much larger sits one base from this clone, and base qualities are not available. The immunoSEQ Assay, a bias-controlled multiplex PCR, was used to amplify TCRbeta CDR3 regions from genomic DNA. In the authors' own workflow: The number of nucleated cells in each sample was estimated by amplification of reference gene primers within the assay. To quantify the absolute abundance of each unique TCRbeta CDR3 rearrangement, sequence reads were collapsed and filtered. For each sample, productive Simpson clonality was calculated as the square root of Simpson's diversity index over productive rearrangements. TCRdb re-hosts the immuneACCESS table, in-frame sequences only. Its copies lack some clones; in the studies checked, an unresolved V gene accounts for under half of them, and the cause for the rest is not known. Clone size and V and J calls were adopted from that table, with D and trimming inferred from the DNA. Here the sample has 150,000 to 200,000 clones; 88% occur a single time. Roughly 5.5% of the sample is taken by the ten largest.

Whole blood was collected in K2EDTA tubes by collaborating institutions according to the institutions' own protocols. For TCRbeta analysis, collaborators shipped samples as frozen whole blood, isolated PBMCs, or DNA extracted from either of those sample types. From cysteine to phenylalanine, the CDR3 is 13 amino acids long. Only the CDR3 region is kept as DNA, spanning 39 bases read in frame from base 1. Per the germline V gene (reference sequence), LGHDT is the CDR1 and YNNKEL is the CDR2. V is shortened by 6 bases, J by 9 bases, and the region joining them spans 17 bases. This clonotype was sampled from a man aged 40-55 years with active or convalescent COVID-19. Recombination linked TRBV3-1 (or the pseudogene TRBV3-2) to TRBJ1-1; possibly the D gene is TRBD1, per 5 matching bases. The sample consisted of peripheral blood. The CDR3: CASRMSQGQKAFF. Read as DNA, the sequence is TGTGCCAGCAGAATGTCGCAGGGTCAAAAAGCTTTCTTT.